These T cell receptor beta chains were read from a single sample in a study of graft-versus-host responses after intestinal transplantation. Their recognized antigens are unknown. Generated by immunoSEQ multiplex PCR, the TCRdb table keeps only in-frame clones and is missing some. The sample lists 95,000 to 110,000 clones, roughly 87% seen once, with roughly 1% in the top ten. The source material was unstimulated CD4+ T cells sorted from spleen or lymph node cells, sampled before intestinal transplant. These receptors originate from a human donor who received an intestinal transplant. The CDR3 runs from the conserved cysteine through the conserved F or W. A D gene is named only where the DNA matches it firmly. For some rows the clone size is stated as once, few or many, or as a class when expanded; others skip it.

V: TRBV18
size: NA
D: NA
J: TRBJ2-6
CDR3: CASSPPNGVGANVLTF
DNA: TGTGCCAGCTCACCACCGAATGGGGTCGGGGCCAACGTCCTGACTTTC

V: TRBV2
size: NA
D: NA
J: TRBJ1-4
CDR3: CASTIPPAQNEKLFF
DNA: TGTGCCAGCACCATACCACCGGCCCAGAATGAAAAACTGTTTTTT

V: TRBV6-6
size: NA
D: NA
J: TRBJ2-7
CDR3: CASSYVGNYEQYF
DNA: TGTGCCAGCAGTTACGTCGGTAATTACGAGCAGTACTTC

V: TRBV9
size: NA
D: NA
J: TRBJ2-3
CDR3: CASSRRADTQYF
DNA: TGTGCCAGCAGCCGCCGGGCAGATACGCAGTATTTT

V: TRBV5-1
size: NA
D: TRBD2
J: TRBJ2-7
CDR3: CASRPLAGVVYEQYF
DNA: TGCGCCAGCAGACCCCTAGCGGGGGTAGTCTACGAGCAGTACTTC

V: TRBV9
size: NA
D: NA
J: TRBJ1-1
CDR3: CASSVRQERTEAFF
DNA: TGTGCCAGCAGCGTGAGACAGGAGAGAACTGAAGCTTTCTTT

V: TRBV28
size: NA
D: NA
J: TRBJ2-2
CDR3: CASRVSQGTGELFF
DNA: TGTGCCAGCAGGGTATCACAGGGAACCGGGGAGCTGTTTTTT

V: TRBV5-1
size: NA
D: NA
J: TRBJ2-7
CDR3: CASSLAGTAYYEQYF
DNA: TGCGCCAGCAGCTTGGCGGGGACCGCGTACTACGAGCAGTACTTC

V: TRBV6-1
size: once
D: TRBD1
J: TRBJ2-7
CDR3: CATKSTGTGLEQYF
DNA: TGTGCCACAAAATCCACCGGGACAGGGCTCGAGCAGTACTTC

V: TRBV4-1
size: NA
D: NA
J: TRBJ2-7
CDR3: CASSPIPEQYF
DNA: TGCGCCAGCAGCCCCATCCCCGAGCAGTACTTC

V: TRBV5-6
size: NA
D: TRBD2
J: TRBJ2-1
CDR3: CASSYKAGGPDEQFF
DNA: TGTGCCAGCAGCTATAAAGCGGGAGGGCCGGATGAGCAGTTCTTC

V: TRBV11-2
size: once
D: NA
J: TRBJ1-1
CDR3: CASSFLRQANMNTEAFF
DNA: TGTGCCAGCAGCTTCTTGCGGCAGGCGAATATGAACACTGAAGCTTTCTTT

V: TRBV7-9
size: NA
D: NA
J: TRBJ2-1
CDR3: CASSLGRNYYEQFF
DNA: TGTGCCAGCAGCCTAGGAAGGAACTACTATGAGCAGTTCTTC

V: TRBV2
size: NA
D: NA
J: TRBJ1-3
CDR3: CASSDPGTARRNTIYF
DNA: TGTGCCAGCAGTGATCCTGGGACTGCTAGAAGAAACACCATATATTTT

V: TRBV19
size: NA
D: NA
J: TRBJ1-2
CDR3: CASSVPSGNYGYTF
DNA: TGTGCCAGTAGTGTCCCATCCGGGAACTATGGCTACACCTTC

V: TRBV25-1
size: NA
D: NA
J: TRBJ1-2
CDR3: CASSDGFLYGYTF
DNA: TGTGCCAGCAGTGATGGGTTCCTCTATGGCTACACCTTC

V: TRBV2
size: NA
D: NA
J: TRBJ2-3
CDR3: CASTGDGTSTDTQYF
DNA: TGTGCCAGCACCGGAGACGGGACTAGCACAGATACGCAGTATTTT

V: TRBV5-1
size: NA
D: NA
J: TRBJ1-2
CDR3: CASSLAPGYGYTF
DNA: TGCGCCAGCAGCTTGGCCCCGGGATATGGCTACACCTTC

V: TRBV18
size: NA
D: NA
J: TRBJ1-2
CDR3: CASSPGQQGYYGYTF
DNA: TGTGCCAGCTCACCTGGCCAGCAGGGGTACTATGGCTACACCTTC

V: TRBV14
size: NA
D: NA
J: TRBJ2-7
CDR3: CASSQDFAVPAYEQYF
DNA: TGTGCCAGCAGCCAAGATTTCGCAGTGCCAGCCTACGAGCAGTACTTC

V: TRBV19
size: NA
D: TRBD2
J: TRBJ2-1
CDR3: CASTLRAGGEQFF
DNA: TGTGCCAGTACTCTAAGGGCCGGGGGGGAGCAGTTCTTC

V: TRBV6-5
size: NA
D: TRBD1
J: TRBJ1-4
CDR3: CASSSTGTATTALFF
DNA: TGTGCCAGCAGTTCCACCGGGACAGCTACTACGGCACTGTTTTTT

V: TRBV11-2
size: NA
D: NA
J: TRBJ2-5
CDR3: CASSLARETQYF
DNA: TGTGCCAGCAGCTTAGCAAGGGAGACCCAGTACTTC

V: TRBV19
size: once
D: TRBD1
J: TRBJ1-5
CDR3: CASSTGPGQGRISNQPQHF
DNA: TGTGCCAGTAGTACCGGGCCGGGACAGGGGAGGATTAGCAATCAGCCCCAGCATTTT

V: TRBV5-4
size: NA
D: TRBD2
J: TRBJ2-3
CDR3: CASSRHSMREIGTDTQYF
DNA: TGTGCCAGCAGCCGTCACTCCATGCGGGAGATCGGCACAGATACGCAGTATTTT

V: TRBV10-1
size: NA
D: TRBD1
J: TRBJ2-1
CDR3: CASSERQGGLSEQFF
DNA: TGCGCCAGCAGTGAACGACAGGGGGGTTTAAGTGAGCAGTTCTTC

V: TRBV7-2
size: NA
D: NA
J: TRBJ2-7
CDR3: CASSFTGPLAYEQYF
DNA: TGTGCCAGCAGCTTCACAGGACCCCTGGCCTACGAGCAGTACTTC

V: TRBV15
size: NA
D: TRBD1
J: TRBJ2-1
CDR3: CATSRDRDRGSYNEQFF
DNA: TGTGCCACCAGCAGAGATAGGGACAGGGGCTCCTACAATGAGCAGTTCTTC

V: TRBV2
size: once
D: TRBD2
J: TRBJ2-7
CDR3: CASSKLAGGTYEQYF
DNA: TGTGCCAGCAGCAAATTAGCGGGAGGGACCTACGAGCAGTACTTC

V: TRBV19
size: NA
D: TRBD1
J: TRBJ2-1
CDR3: CASRLDREPYNEQFF
DNA: TGTGCCAGTAGGCTTGACAGGGAACCCTACAATGAGCAGTTCTTC

V: TRBV21-1
size: NA
D: NA
J: TRBJ2-1
CDR3: CASSKKKGGTSGRSHEQFF
DNA: TGTGCCAGCAGCAAAAAAAAGGGGGGAACTAGCGGGAGATCCCATGAGCAGTTCTTC

V: TRBV6-5
size: NA
D: NA
J: TRBJ2-1
CDR3: CASSYSGESYNEQFF
DNA: TGTGCCAGCAGTTACTCGGGGGAATCCTACAATGAGCAGTTCTTC

V: TRBV18
size: once
D: NA
J: TRBJ2-3
CDR3: CASSPVNTDTQYF
DNA: TGTGCCAGCTCACCAGTTAACACAGATACGCAGTATTTT

V: TRBV19
size: NA
D: NA
J: TRBJ1-4
CDR3: CASSKGVRDVGEKLFF
DNA: TGTGCCAGTAGTAAAGGAGTCCGGGATGTAGGTGAAAAACTGTTTTTT

V: TRBV5-6
size: NA
D: NA
J: TRBJ2-3
CDR3: CASSLQGMTDTQYF
DNA: TGTGCCAGCAGCTTGCAGGGGATGACAGATACGCAGTATTTT

V: TRBV7-2
size: once
D: NA
J: TRBJ1-1
CDR3: CASSLGRVTEAFF
DNA: TGTGCCAGCAGCTTAGGGCGGGTCACTGAAGCTTTCTTT

V: TRBV9
size: NA
D: NA
J: TRBJ1-6
CDR3: CASTQRVYSSYNSPLHF
DNA: TGTGCCAGCACCCAAAGGGTGTACAGCTCCTATAATTCACCCCTCCACTTT

V: TRBV9
size: NA
D: TRBD2
J: TRBJ2-5
CDR3: CASSVIGGSGETQYF
DNA: TGTGCCAGCAGCGTAATCGGCGGGAGTGGAGAGACCCAGTACTTC

V: TRBV5-1
size: NA
D: TRBD2
J: TRBJ2-3
CDR3: CASSLGTSTTDTQYF
DNA: TGCGCCAGCAGCTTGGGGACTAGCACCACAGATACGCAGTATTTT

V: TRBV7-9
size: NA
D: NA
J: TRBJ1-6
CDR3: CASSLSVRANSPLHF
DNA: TGTGCCAGCAGCTTATCGGTACGGGCTAATTCACCCCTCCACTTT